This T cell receptor (beta chain) was recorded in a study of T cell changes during pregnancy in multiple sclerosis. Data came from immunoSEQ multiplex PCR; TCRdb stores just in-frame clones and leaves some out. This sample yields under 110,000 clones, of which more than 85% are seen a single time; about 2.9% belongs to the top ten. The CDR3 sequence is 20 residues long. Losses at the gene ends were 2 bases for V and 2 bases for J; bases not matched to a gene: 15. Germline V gives CDR1 KGHSH, CDR2 LQKENI. The clonotype originates from a female donor with multiple sclerosis, enrolled in a pregnancy study. This chain connects TRBV18 to TRBJ2-3; 11 bases map to TRBD1. Sample: peripheral blood, taken in the second trimester of pregnancy. The CDR3 is CASSPLDRGRWLAVTDTQYF. The CDR3 DNA reads as TGTGCCAGCTCACCATTGGACAGGGGGCGTTGGCTAGCGGTCACAGATACGCAGTATTTT.